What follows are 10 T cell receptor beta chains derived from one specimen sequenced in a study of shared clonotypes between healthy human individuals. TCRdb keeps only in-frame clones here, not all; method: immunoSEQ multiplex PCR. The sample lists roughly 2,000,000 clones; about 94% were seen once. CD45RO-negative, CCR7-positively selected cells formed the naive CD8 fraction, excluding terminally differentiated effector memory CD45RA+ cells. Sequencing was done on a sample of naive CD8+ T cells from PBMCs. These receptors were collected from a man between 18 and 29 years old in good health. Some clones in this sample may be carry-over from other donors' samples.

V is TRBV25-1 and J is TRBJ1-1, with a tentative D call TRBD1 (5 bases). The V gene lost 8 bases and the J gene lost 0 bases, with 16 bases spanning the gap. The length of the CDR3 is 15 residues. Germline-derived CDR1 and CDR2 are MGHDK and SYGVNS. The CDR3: CASGPWTGVNTEAFF. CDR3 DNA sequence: TGTGCCAGCGGTCCGTGGACGGGGGTGAACACTGAAGCTTTCTTT.

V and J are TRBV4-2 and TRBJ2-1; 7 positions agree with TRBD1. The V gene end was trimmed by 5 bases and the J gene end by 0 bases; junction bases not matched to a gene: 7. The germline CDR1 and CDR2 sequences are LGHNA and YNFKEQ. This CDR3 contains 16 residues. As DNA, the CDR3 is TGTGCCAGCAGCATAGAGGGGGCCAACTCCTACAATGAGCAGTTCTTC. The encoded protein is CASSIEGANSYNEQFF.

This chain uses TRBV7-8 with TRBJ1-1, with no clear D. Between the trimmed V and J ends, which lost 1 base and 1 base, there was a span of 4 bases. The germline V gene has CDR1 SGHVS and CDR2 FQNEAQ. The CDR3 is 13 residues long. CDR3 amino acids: CASSLEGNTEAFF. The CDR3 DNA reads TGTGCCAGCAGCTTAGAGGGGAACACTGAAGCTTTCTTT.

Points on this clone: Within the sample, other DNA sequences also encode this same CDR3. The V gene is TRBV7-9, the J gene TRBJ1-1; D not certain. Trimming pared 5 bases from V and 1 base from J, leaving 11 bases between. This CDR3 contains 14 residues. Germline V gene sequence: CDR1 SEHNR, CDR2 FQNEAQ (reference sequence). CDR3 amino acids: CASSPFGGNTEAFF. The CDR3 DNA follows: TGTGCCAGCAGCCCATTCGGCGGGAACACTGAAGCTTTCTTT.

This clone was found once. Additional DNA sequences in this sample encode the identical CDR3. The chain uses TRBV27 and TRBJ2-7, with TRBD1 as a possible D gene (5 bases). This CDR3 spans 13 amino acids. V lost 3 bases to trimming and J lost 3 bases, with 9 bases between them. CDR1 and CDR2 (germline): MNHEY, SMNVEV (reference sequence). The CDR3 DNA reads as TGTGCCAGCAGTTTGGGGCACAGCTACGAGCAGTACTTC. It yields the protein CASSLGHSYEQYF.

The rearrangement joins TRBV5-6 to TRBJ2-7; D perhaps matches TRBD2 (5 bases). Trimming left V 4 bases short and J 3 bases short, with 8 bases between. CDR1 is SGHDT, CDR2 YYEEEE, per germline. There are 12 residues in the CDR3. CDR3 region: CASSTEDYEQYF. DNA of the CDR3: TGTGCCAGCAGCACGGAGGACTACGAGCAGTACTTC.

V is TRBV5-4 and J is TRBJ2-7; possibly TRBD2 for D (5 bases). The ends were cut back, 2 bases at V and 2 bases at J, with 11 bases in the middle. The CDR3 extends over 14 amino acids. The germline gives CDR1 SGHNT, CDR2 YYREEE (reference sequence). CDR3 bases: TGTGCCAGCAGCTTCTCGAGGGCTACCTACGAGCAGTACTTC. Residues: CASSFSRATYEQYF.

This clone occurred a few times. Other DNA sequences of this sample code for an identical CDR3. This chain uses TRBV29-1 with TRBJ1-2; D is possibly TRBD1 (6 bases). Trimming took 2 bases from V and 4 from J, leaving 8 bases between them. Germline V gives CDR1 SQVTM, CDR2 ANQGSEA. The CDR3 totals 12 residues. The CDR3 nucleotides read TGCAGCGTTGAACAGGGGTTCTATGGCTACACCTTC. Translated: CSVEQGFYGYTF.

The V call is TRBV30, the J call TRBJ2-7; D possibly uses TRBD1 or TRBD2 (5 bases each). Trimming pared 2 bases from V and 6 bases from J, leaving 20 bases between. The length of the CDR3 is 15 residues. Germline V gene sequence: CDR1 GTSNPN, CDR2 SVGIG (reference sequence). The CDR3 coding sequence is TGTGCCTGGAGTTCAAGGGGACCTTTATCCACCGAGCAGTACTTC. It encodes CAWSSRGPLSTEQYF.

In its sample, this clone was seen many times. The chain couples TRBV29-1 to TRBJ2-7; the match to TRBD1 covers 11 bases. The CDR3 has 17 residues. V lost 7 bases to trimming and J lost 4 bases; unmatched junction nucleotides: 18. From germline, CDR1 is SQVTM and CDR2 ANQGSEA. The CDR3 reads CSASVLPSDRGRYEQYF. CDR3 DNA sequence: TGCAGCGCCTCTGTGCTCCCTTCGGACAGGGGGCGATACGAGCAGTACTTC.